The 17 T cell receptor beta chains given below trace back to one sample, sequenced in a study of T cells in Graves' hyperthyroidism and ophthalmopathy. Amplification yielded TCR beta CDR3 regions, with RNA transcripts as the source. In the first-round RT-PCR of the TCR CDR3, the HTBI primer set was used. MiXCR, applied by TCRdb to the multiplex PCR reads, yields one record per CDR3 protein. Among 300,000 to 450,000 distinct CDR3 sequences, about 13% were seen once, and the ten largest hold less than 25%. Sequencing was done on a sample of blood. These receptor sequences come from a man aged 30 to 45 with Graves' hyperthyroidism that later progressed to Graves' ophthalmopathy.

This clonotype came up a few times. The J gene is TRBJ2-7, the V gene TRBV20-1, with a weak D call TRBD1 (6 bases). The CDR3 has 15 residues. Germline V lookup: CDR1 DFQATT, CDR2 SNEGSKA (reference sequence). The V end was cut by 3 bases, the J end by 4 bases, with 19 bases between. The CDR3 spells CSARALQGSGYEQYF. The CDR3 DNA sequence: TGCAGTGCTAGGGCGCTACAGGGAAGTGGATACGAGCAGTACTTC.

This clonotype occurred a few times. Without the conserved terminal phenylalanine or tryptophan, this CDR3 likely stems from a read error. The chain recombines TRBV7-8 with TRBJ1-4; the D gene is possibly TRBD1 (6 bases). Trimming pared 5 bases from V and 0 bases from J, leaving 13 bases between. The CDR3 totals 16 residues. CDR1 and CDR2 (germline): SGHVS, FQNEAQ. Here the CDR3 reads CASSPARGSTNEKLFS. Here the CDR3 DNA reads TGTGCCAGCAGCCCGGCCAGGGGATCAACTAATGAAAAACTGTTTTCT.

Details on this clonotype: This may arise from a read error, as a much more abundant clone is one base away. The chain has TRBV30 and TRBJ1-4; D unresolved. From germline, CDR1 is GTSNPN and CDR2 SVGIG (reference sequence). The CDR3 totals 15 residues. This CDR3 is CTWSGPEATNEKLFF. Written as DNA, the CDR3 is TGTACCTGGAGTGGTCCGGAGGCAACTAATGAAAAACTGTTTTTT.

This clonotype was detected ten times or more. This chain connects TRBV11-2 to TRBJ2-7; no reliable D call. CDR1 is SGHAT, CDR2 FQNNGV, per germline. CDR3 length equals 12 residues. V dropped 1 base and J dropped 5 bases, with 6 bases sitting between them. The CDR3 bases are TGTGCCAGCAGCTTAGGGGGTCACGAGCAGTACTTC. Translation: CASSLGGHEQYF.

This sequence joins TRBV7-9 and TRBJ1-3; TRBD1 aligns across 7 bases. The CDR3 runs to 14 residues. J was trimmed by 1 base and V by 7 bases; bases with no gene match: 4. Germline CDR1 reads SEHNR; CDR2 reads FQNEAQ (reference sequence). The DNA for the CDR3 is TGTGCCAGCACCCCACAGGGGTCTGGAAACACCATATATTTT. It encodes CASTPQGSGNTIYF.

A single count supports this clonotype. The J gene is TRBJ1-2, the V gene TRBV5-5, with D maybe TRBD1 (6 bases). The germline V gene encodes CDR1 SGHKS and CDR2 YYEKEE (reference sequence). The CDR3 covers 13 residues. Trimming removed 5 bases from V and 4 bases from J, with 12 bases in between. CDR3 region: CASSRGGIYGYTF. The CDR3 nucleotides are TGTGCCAGCAGTAGGGGGGGAATCTATGGCTACACCTTC. Full variable domain (outside the CDR3, taken from reference TRBV5-5 and TRBJ1-2): DAGVTQSPTHLIKTRGQQVTLRCSPISGHKSVSWYQQVLGQGPQFIFQYYEKEERGRGNFPDRFSARQFPNYSSELNVNALLLGDSALYLCASSRGGIYGYTFGSGTRLTVV.

This chain links TRBV6-1 with TRBJ1-5, with 7 nucleotides matching TRBD1. V shed 6 bases and J 4 bases; nucleotides not matched to a gene: 9. The germline CDR1 and CDR2 sequences are MNHNS and SASEGT. This CDR3 is 15 amino acids long. The CDR3 bases are TGTGCCAGCAGCCAATCCCAGGGGGTTAATCAGCCCCAGCATTTT. Translated, it gives CASSQSQGVNQPQHF.

This clonotype has ten or more counts. The V call is TRBV7-9, the J call TRBJ2-3, with D perhaps TRBD2 (5 bases). V lost 5 bases, J lost 1 base, and 10 bases lay in between. Germline values: CDR1 SEHNR, CDR2 FQNEAQ (reference sequence). The CDR3 is made up of 14 amino acids. The CDR3 nucleotides read TGTGCCAGCAGCCCGATCGGGGGCACAGATACGCAGTATTTT. Its translation is CASSPIGGTDTQYF.

This clonotype was counted ten times or more. The chain employs TRBV7-2 and TRBJ2-3, with TRBD2 as a possible D gene (7 bases). The CDR3 has 14 residues. Germline CDR1 SGHTA, CDR2 FQGNSA. V was pared by 2 bases and J by 4 bases, with 10 bases between. CDR3 nucleotide sequence: TGTGCCAGCAGCTTACGAGGGGGGGCAGATACGCAGTATTTT. Translated, it gives CASSLRGGADTQYF.

This clonotype has ten or more counts. The chain has TRBV11-2 and TRBJ1-5, with unresolved D. Germline V gene sequence: CDR1 SGHAT, CDR2 FQNNGV. V was cut by 0 bases and J by 2 bases, with 8 bases left in between. CDR3 length equals 15 residues. CDR3 nucleotides: TGTGCCAGCAGCTTAGATACACAACGCAATCAGCCCCAGCATTTT. Translated, it gives CASSLDTQRNQPQHF.

This chain joins TRBV11-2 and TRBJ1-1, with 9 bases lining up with TRBD1. V lost 5 bases to trimming and J lost 3 bases; unmatched junction nucleotides: 4. Germline V gene data show CDR1 as SGHAT and CDR2 as FQNNGV. This CDR3 spans 14 amino acids. The CDR3, as DNA: TGTGCCAGCAGCATCCGGGACAGGGACACTGAAGCTTTCTTT. It is translated as CASSIRDRDTEAFF. Using reference TRBV11-2 and TRBJ1-1 for the parts outside the CDR3, the full variable domain is EAGVAQSPRYKIIEKRQSVAFWCNPISGHATLYWYQQILGQGPKLLIQFQNNGVVDDSQLPKDRFSAERLKGVDSTLKIQPAKLEDSAVYLCASSIRDRDTEAFFGQGTRLTVV.

This rearrangement joins TRBV28 to TRBJ2-5; 9 bases fit TRBD2. V trimming: 7 bases; J trimming: 3 bases; junction bases outside the gene matches: 6. Germline CDR1 MDHEN, CDR2 SYDVKM. The CDR3 consists of 14 residues. The CDR3 spells CASNPIAGEETQYF. Written as DNA, the CDR3 is TGTGCCAGCAATCCGATAGCGGGGGAAGAGACCCAGTACTTC.

This chain uses TRBV20-1 with TRBJ1-2, with a weak D call TRBD1 (5 bases). Germline V gene sequence: CDR1 DFQATT, CDR2 SNEGSKA (reference sequence). Trimming shortened V by 6 bases and J by 4 bases, and 18 bases separated the two germline ends. The CDR3 loop spans 14 amino acids. The CDR3 is CSATREGRSYGYTF. DNA of the CDR3: TGCAGTGCAACCAGGGAGGGGCGAAGCTATGGCTACACCTTC.

This clonotype has only a few counts. V and J are TRBV12-5 and TRBJ2-2; D possibly matches TRBD1 or TRBD2 (5 bases each). V was shortened by 8 bases and J by 3 bases, with 16 bases between the two germline ends. The CDR3 has 15 residues. Germline V gene data show CDR1 as LGHNT and CDR2 as FRNRAP. The CDR3 here is CASSLQRGHTGELFF. Here the CDR3 DNA reads TGTGCTAGTAGCTTACAGAGGGGACACACCGGGGAGCTGTTTTTT.

This clonotype was counted only a few times. J is TRBJ2-5 and V is TRBV3-1; 8 bases line up with TRBD2. This CDR3 comprises 17 residues. With 0 bases clipped from V and 0 bases from J, the junction kept 6 bases outside the gene matches. CDR1 and CDR2 from the germline V gene are LGHDT and YNNKEL (reference sequence). Here the CDR3 reads CASSQDRRGGYQETQYF. Written as DNA, the CDR3 is TGTGCCAGCAGCCAAGATAGGCGCGGGGGGTACCAAGAGACCCAGTACTTC.

On this clonotype: A clone one base away is much larger, so this may be a read error. The gene calls are TRBV10-3 and TRBJ1-1; TRBD1 is a possible D gene (5 bases). The CDR3 length is 16 residues. Germline V gene data show CDR1 as ENHRY and CDR2 as SYGVKD. Trimming removed 6 bases at V and 4 bases at J, with 21 bases between. The DNA of the CDR3 is TGTGCCATCAGCCCCCCCACACCGGGGGAGATCACTGAAGCTTTCTTT. It yields the protein CAISPPTPGEITEAFF.

This clonotype was detected a few times. This chain joins TRBV7-3 and TRBJ1-5, with D possibly being TRBD1 (5 bases). Germline CDR1 is SGHTA and CDR2 is FQGTGA. CDR3 length: 13 residues. Deletions cut 3 bases from V and 7 bases from J, with 10 bases between. The DNA for the CDR3 is TGTGCCAGCAGCTTGGGGGTTGAGCAGCCCCAGCATTTT. This translates into CASSLGVEQPQHF.